This paragraph reports one T cell receptor beta chain. The study recruited people aged about 18 to 95 years across under 25 US areas. Among Cohort 3 donors, those recovered had two negative PCRs, clearance, or symptom resolution. Here immunoSEQ multiplex PCR was the method, and the copy in TCRdb shows in-frame clones only, minus some. Of 350,000 to 400,000 clones detected, roughly 87% appear once; the ten largest clones hold about 2.7%. V was trimmed by 0 bases and J by 6 bases, leaving 18 bases between them. From germline, CDR1 is SGDLS and CDR2 YYNGEE. The CDR3 has 16 amino acids. The data stem from a study of blood T cell repertoires in COVID-19. Study-wide context: Acute and convalescent COVID-19 specimens originated in the United States, Italy and Spain. The cDNA or gDNA used as material had been derived from T cells, B-cell-depleted T cells, or PBMCs.

The source material was PBMCs or T cells enriched from blood (not recorded which). The V gene is TRBV9, the J gene TRBJ1-2, with D tentatively TRBD1 (6 bases). This TCR was recovered from a woman aged 25 to 39 who had recovered from COVID-19. In DNA, the CDR3 is TGTGCCAGCAGCGTAGAGGGTGTGAGAACAGGGAATGGCTACACCTTC. Its protein product is CASSVEGVRTGNGYTF.